The clone carrying this TCR beta chain was picked up a small number of times. No antigen is known for it. This sample was taken from a study of CD8 T cells in ankylosing spondylitis. Study-level points and caveats: CD8+ cells made up the disease-linked clones, which were relatively rare in peripheral blood. Characteristic, it appeared, of ankylosing spondylitis blood was a TCR beta motif of roughly 8 highly homologous variants. Before this, some motif variants had been reported in reactive arthritis synovial fluid and blood. In ankylosing spondylitis patients, matched synovial fluid reportedly showed significant enrichment of disease-linked clones.

This CDR3 spans 16 amino acids. With V trimmed by 0 bases and J by 3 bases, 6 bases remained unmatched. Germline CDR1 and CDR2: SGHDT and YYEEEE. TCRdb reprocessed the 5' RACE reads via MiXCR and lists one record per CDR3 protein. The table lists around 770,000 distinct CDR3 sequences, 15% to 20% of them singletons. This TCR was sampled from a male donor with ankylosing spondylitis. The chain recombines TRBV5-6 with TRBJ2-1, with 7 bases matching TRBD2. The sample taken for sequencing was blood, either unsorted or a sorted T cell fraction (not recorded which). The CDR3 DNA reads as TGTGCCAGCAGCTTGGCAGCGCGGGAGCACTACAATGAGCAGTTCTTC. Its protein product is CASSLAAREHYNEQFF.